The rows below give T cell receptor beta chains drawn from one sample of a study of human T cells and chemical hapten exposure. TCRdb itself ran the RACE reads through MiXCR, one entry per CDR3 protein. The sample includes under 40,000 distinct CDR3 sequences, 12% of them seen just once. The sample was whole blood, taken in connection with sensitization to the hapten diphenylcyclopropenone (DPC). The receptors stem from a woman aged 40 to 50 with alopecia areata. Some clones in this sample may be carry-over from other donors' samples. CDR3s include the opening cysteine and the closing phenylalanine or tryptophan. The D gene is left open where the match is weak. Size values are once, few and many counts, or a class for expanded clones, and some rows have none.

v_gene	len	j_gene	abundance	d_gene	CDR3aa	CDR3nt
TRBV28	14	TRBJ2-5	few	TRBD2	CASSPGTMQETQYF	TGTGCCAGCAGCCCGGGGACTATGCAAGAGACCCAGTACTTC
TRBV7-6	16	TRBJ2-7	many	TRBD1	CASSLDGGQGTAEQYF	TGTGCCAGCAGCTTAGATGGAGGACAGGGGACTGCCGAGCAGTACTTC
TRBV6-5	15	TRBJ2-2	many	NA	CASSYQGFRAGELFF	TGTGCCAGCAGTTATCAGGGTTTCAGGGCCGGGGAGCTGTTTTTT
TRBV2	14	TRBJ2-4	NA	NA	CASSSQSAKNIQYF	TGTGCCAGCAGTTCCCAAAGCGCCAAAAACATTCAGTACTTC
TRBV6-1	15	TRBJ2-7	few	TRBD2	CASSRVASGMNEQYF	TGTGCCAGCAGTAGAGTCGCTAGCGGGATGAACGAGCAGTACTTC
TRBV19	18	TRBJ2-4	many	TRBD2	CASRPGTSGSFDKNIQYF	TGTGCCAGTAGACCCGGGACTAGCGGGAGTTTCGACAAAAACATTCAGTACTTC
TRBV20-1	14	TRBJ2-3	NA	TRBD2	CSAQRGAGTDTQYF	TGCAGTGCTCAGCGGGGGGCCGGCACAGATACGCAGTATTTT
TRBV12-3/TRBV12-4	15	TRBJ1-3	many	TRBD1	CASSLSTGGRNTIYF	TGTGCCAGCAGTTTATCCACAGGGGGCAGAAACACCATATATTTT
TRBV6-2/TRBV6-3	14	TRBJ2-4	few	NA	CASTLRHRGNIQYF	TGTGCCAGCACTCTGAGACACAGAGGCAACATTCAGTACTTC
TRBV5-5	15	TRBJ2-5	NA	NA	CASSLEGVQAETQYF	TGTGCCAGCAGCTTAGAGGGAGTTCAGGCGGAGACCCAGTACTTC
TRBV7-9	12	TRBJ2-1	NA	TRBD2	CASSSSGDEQFF	TGTGCCAGCAGCTCTAGCGGCGATGAGCAGTTCTTC
TRBV11-2	15	TRBJ2-2	many	NA	CASTVGGANTGELFF	TGTGCCAGCACCGTTGGGGGCGCGAACACCGGGGAGCTGTTTTTT
TRBV9	13	TRBJ2-5	NA	TRBD1	CASSARDRATQYF	TGTGCCAGCAGCGCGAGGGACAGGGCGACCCAGTACTTC
TRBV27	13	TRBJ2-7	NA	NA	CASSRTPSYEQYF	TGTGCCAGCAGCCGTACGCCTTCCTACGAGCAGTACTTC
TRBV21-1	15	TRBJ1-1	many	NA	CASSKDRSGRTEAFF	TGTGCCAGCAGCAAAGATCGATCCGGGAGGACTGAAGCTTTCTTT
TRBV12-3/TRBV12-4	14	TRBJ2-7	NA	TRBD1	CASRSRQGRYEQYF	TGTGCCAGCAGGAGTAGACAGGGCCGCTACGAGCAGTACTTC
TRBV6-5	16	TRBJ2-3	many	NA	CASTRGSGLGTDTQYF	TGTGCCAGCACCCGGGGTAGCGGTTTGGGCACAGATACGCAGTATTTT
TRBV6-2/TRBV6-3	14	TRBJ1-6	few	NA	CASGRAFSDSPLHF	TGTGCCAGCGGACGGGCCTTCTCGGATTCACCCCTCCACTTT
TRBV7-9	16	TRBJ2-1	many	TRBD2	CASSLVGGRLYNEQFF	TGTGCCAGCAGCTTAGTTGGCGGGAGGCTGTACAATGAGCAGTTCTTC
TRBV19	15	TRBJ2-1	few	NA	CASSIDGGTYNEQFF	TGTGCCAGTAGTATTGATGGGGGTACCTACAATGAGCAGTTCTTC
TRBV12-3/TRBV12-4	14	TRBJ1-2	NA	TRBD1	CASSFWDRPYGYTF	TGTGCCAGCAGTTTCTGGGACAGACCCTATGGCTACACCTTC
TRBV6-5	17	TRBJ1-1	many	NA	CASSYKAPRTKNTEAFF	TGTGCCAGCAGTTATAAGGCGCCCCGGACAAAGAACACTGAAGCTTTCTTT
TRBV12-3/TRBV12-4	12	TRBJ2-5	NA	NA	CASSQTQETQYF	TGTGCCAGCAGCCAAACCCAAGAGACCCAGTACTTC
TRBV5-1	16	TRBJ2-7	medium-sized	TRBD2	CASSLEPSGTPYEQYF	TGCGCCAGCAGCTTGGAGCCTAGCGGGACTCCCTACGAGCAGTACTTC
TRBV6-2/TRBV6-3	15	TRBJ2-1	few	TRBD1	CASSRSGGYYNEQFF	TGTGCCAGCAGTAGATCAGGGGGCTATTACAATGAGCAGTTCTTC
TRBV9	16	TRBJ2-1	many	NA	CASSVRRQTVNNEQFF	TGTGCCAGCAGCGTACGCCGGCAGACTGTTAACAATGAGCAGTTCTTC
TRBV10-3	16	TRBJ2-2	many	TRBD2	CAISSLADSNTGELFF	TGTGCCATCAGTTCCCTAGCGGATTCGAACACCGGGGAGCTGTTTTTT
TRBV28	12	TRBJ2-5	NA	NA	CASGGLQETQYF	TGTGCCAGCGGGGGACTCCAAGAGACCCAGTACTTC
TRBV21-1	14	TRBJ2-5	few	NA	CASSKRARQETQYF	TGTGCCAGCAGCAAAAGGGCGCGGCAAGAGACCCAGTACTTC
TRBV10-3	18	TRBJ2-2	many	TRBD1	CAIRGTGSLTQNTGELFF	TGTGCCATCAGGGGGACAGGGTCCCTAACCCAGAACACCGGGGAGCTGTTTTTT
TRBV2	14	TRBJ2-2	few	NA	CASRSDRTTGELFF	TGTGCCAGCAGATCTGACAGGACCACCGGGGAGCTGTTTTTT
TRBV4-1	13	TRBJ2-1	many	NA	CASSSRSGAEQFF	TGCGCCAGCAGCAGCCGCTCGGGAGCAGAGCAGTTCTTC
TRBV24-1	15	TRBJ2-3	NA	TRBD2	CATSPGTTRGDTQYF	TGTGCCACCAGCCCCGGGACTACACGGGGAGATACGCAGTATTTT
TRBV18	12	TRBJ2-5	NA	NA	CASSNAQETQYF	TGTGCCAGCTCAAACGCACAAGAGACCCAGTACTTC
TRBV18	15	TRBJ1-6	many	TRBD1	CASSPDRVQNSPLHF	TGTGCCAGCTCACCGGACAGGGTCCAGAATTCACCCCTCCACTTT
TRBV21-1	14	TRBJ1-2	NA	NA	CASRPRGRGYGYTF	TGTGCCAGCAGGCCCAGGGGGCGAGGCTATGGCTACACCTTC
TRBV7-3	19	TRBJ2-3	NA	TRBD2	CASSLGLAGGGEGTDTQYF	TGTGCCAGCAGCCTCGGACTAGCGGGAGGAGGCGAGGGCACAGATACGCAGTATTTT
TRBV7-9	18	TRBJ2-3	NA	NA	CASSLGSDSVLGTDTQYF	TGTGCCAGCAGCTTAGGATCGGACTCCGTATTGGGCACAGATACGCAGTATTTT
TRBV11-2	16	TRBJ2-7	NA	TRBD1	CASSFKTGGSSYEQYF	TGTGCCAGCAGCTTCAAAACAGGGGGGAGCTCCTACGAGCAGTACTTC
TRBV13	13	TRBJ2-5	many	NA	CASSLEGEETQYF	TGTGCCAGCAGCTTAGAGGGGGAAGAGACCCAGTACTTC
TRBV28	13	TRBJ2-2	NA	NA	CASDSANTGELFF	TGTGCCAGCGACAGCGCGAACACCGGGGAGCTGTTTTTT
TRBV14	14	TRBJ2-1	few	NA	CASSQDSLSYEQFF	TGTGCCAGCAGCCAAGATTCTTTATCGTATGAGCAGTTCTTC
TRBV7-2	15	TRBJ2-2	many	NA	CASSSSVGVTGELFF	TGTGCCAGCAGCTCCTCGGTGGGGGTTACCGGGGAGCTGTTTTTT
TRBV10-2	14	TRBJ2-3	few	NA	CASSESKGTDTQYF	TGCGCCAGCAGTGAGTCGAAAGGCACAGATACGCAGTATTTT
TRBV30	13	TRBJ1-3	many	NA	CANARASGNTIYF	TGTGCCAACGCACGAGCATCAGGAAACACCATATATTTT
TRBV7-9	13	TRBJ2-3	many	NA	CASSLLGTDTQYF	TGTGCCAGCAGCTTACTAGGCACAGATACGCAGTATTTT
TRBV10-3	12	TRBJ2-7	few	NA	CAISEVSYEQYF	TGTGCCATCAGTGAAGTAAGCTACGAGCAGTACTTC
TRBV9	13	TRBJ1-2	NA	NA	CASSVNTNYGYTF	TGTGCCAGCAGCGTAAATACCAACTATGGCTACACCTTC